Detailed here is one T cell receptor (beta chain). Its antigen is unknown. V was pared by 2 bases and J by 5 bases, with 5 bases of the junction left unmatched. This CDR3 comprises 15 residues. The germline gives CDR1 SEHNR, CDR2 FQNEAQ (reference sequence). Repertoires were generated with immunoSEQ multiplex PCR, while TCRdb's copy carries only in-frame clones and drops some. The data hold fewer than 1.6 million clones, with about 98.5% observed a single time. The entry originates in a study of shared clonotypes between healthy human individuals. Whole-study context: Each donor contributed plates that comprised three CD4 naive, three CD4 memory, two CD8 naive and one CD8 memory. Study results and limitations: Sampling included only blood; tissue repertoires likely differ. What rarefaction showed was incomplete sorted-subset sequencing despite large depth. A small donor pool kept down the genetic and exposure-history diversity that was represented.

The sequence was obtained from a man aged 25 to 40 in good health. The V and J genes are TRBV7-9 and TRBJ2-2; 7 positions agree with TRBD2. Material: naive CD4+ T cells sorted from blood. Regarding subset: CD45RA+ positively selected. DNA for the CDR3: TGTGCCAGCAGCTTATGGGCGGGAGTAACCGGGGAGCTGTTTTTT. The encoded protein is CASSLWAGVTGELFF.